The 19 T cell receptor beta chains presented below share a single source sample, sequenced in a study of cytomegalovirus exposure and HLA in healthy donors. A multiplex PCR was run with 60 Vbeta primers and 13 Jbeta primers. Produced via immunoSEQ multiplex PCR; TCRdb's table is partial and in-frame only. The table shows fewer than 130,000 clones, with around 79% occurring only once. Specimen: PBMCs. These receptor sequences come from a woman between 35 and 50 years old in good health and CMV-seronegative.

The chain recombines TRBV28 with TRBJ2-3; 7 nucleotides agree with TRBD2. This CDR3 spans 17 amino acids. CDR1 is MDHEN and CDR2 is SYDVKM in the germline V gene. J lost 6 bases, V lost 3 bases, and 15 bases had no gene match. The DNA for the CDR3 is TGTGCCAGCAGTTTCTCCGGGTGGGGAGGGGCGGAGGATACGCAGTATTTT. It yields the protein CASSFSGWGGAEDTQYF.

The rearrangement links TRBV18 to TRBJ1-1; D might be TRBD1 (5 bases). The CDR3 extends over 15 amino acids. Germline V gives CDR1 KGHSH, CDR2 LQKENI. V lost 6 bases, J lost 6 bases, and 20 bases lay in between. CDR3 bases: TGTGCCAGCTCGGCTAGCGGGGGGTCGGCGGCTGAAGCTTTCTTT. It translates to CASSASGGSAAEAFF. Full variable domain (outside the CDR3, taken from reference TRBV18 and TRBJ1-1): NAGVMQNPRHLVRRRGQEARLRCSPMKGHSHVYWYRQLPEEGLKFMVYLQKENIIDESGMPKERFSAEFPKEGPSILRIQQVVRGDSAAYFCASSASGGSAAEAFFGQGTRLTVV.

This chain links TRBV29-1 with TRBJ2-3; 10 nucleotides agree with TRBD1. CDR1 is SQVTM and CDR2 is ANQGSEA in the germline V gene. V lost 7 bases and J lost 2; bases outside the gene matches: 3. The CDR3 has 13 residues. The CDR3: CSADRGNTDTQYF. The CDR3 DNA follows: TGCAGCGCGGACAGGGGGAACACAGATACGCAGTATTTT.

The rearrangement links TRBV7-2 to TRBJ2-5; D possibly corresponds to TRBD2 (6 bases). V gave up 3 bases and J gave up 1 base, with 9 bases separating them. CDR1 SGHTA and CDR2 FQGNSA come from the germline V gene. The CDR3 totals 14 residues. The DNA of the CDR3 is TGTGCCAGCAGCTTCAGCGGGTTCCAAGAGACCCAGTACTTC. Protein product: CASSFSGFQETQYF.

The genes are TRBV18 and TRBJ1-4, with TRBD1 as a possible D gene (5 bases). CDR1 and CDR2 (germline): KGHSH, LQKENI. V lost 3 bases and J lost 8, with 13 bases in between. The CDR3 sequence is 14 residues long. The CDR3 is CASSPAQGPEKLFF. CDR3 in DNA: TGTGCCAGCTCACCGGCGCAGGGCCCAGAAAAACTGTTTTTT. Using reference TRBV18 and TRBJ1-4 for the parts outside the CDR3, the full variable domain is NAGVMQNPRHLVRRRGQEARLRCSPMKGHSHVYWYRQLPEEGLKFMVYLQKENIIDESGMPKERFSAEFPKEGPSILRIQQVVRGDSAAYFCASSPAQGPEKLFFGSGTQLSVL.

The J gene is TRBJ1-6, the V gene TRBV28; D is possibly TRBD1 (5 bases). CDR3 length: 15 residues. The germline V and J ends were trimmed by 1 base and 4 bases, with 8 bases remaining between them. Germline V CDR1 and CDR2: MDHEN, SYDVKM. CDR3 coding DNA: TGTGCCAGCAGTTTATCCGGGGGGTATAATTCACCCCTCCACTTT. Protein product: CASSLSGGYNSPLHF.

The chain has TRBV9 and TRBJ1-1, with D perhaps TRBD1 (5 bases). The CDR3 totals 16 residues. Germline V CDR1 and CDR2: SGDLS, YYNGEE. V lost 4 bases to trimming and J lost 0 bases, with 16 bases between them. The CDR3 nucleotides are TGTGCCAGCAGCCCGGGGGTCCAGGTCATGAACACTGAAGCTTTCTTT. Its translation: CASSPGVQVMNTEAFF.

CDR3 sequence (DNA): TGTGCCAGCAGCCCCTTCGGAGAGACCCAGTACTTC. Protein product: CASSPFGETQYF. This chain links TRBV11-2 with TRBJ2-5; no clear D gene. The CDR3 has 12 residues. Trimming cost V 5 bases and J 4 bases, with 8 bases left between them. Germline CDR1 is SGHAT and CDR2 is FQNNGV.

The rearrangement links TRBV14 to TRBJ1-2; D not certain. The CDR3 covers 15 residues. The germline V and J ends were trimmed by 1 base and 4 bases, with 13 bases remaining between them. CDR1 is SGHDN, CDR2 FVKESK, per germline. CDR3 bases: TGTGCCAGCAGCCAAGGGTCGGCCGAGGGCTATGGCTACACCTTC. As protein: CASSQGSAEGYGYTF.

V is TRBV5-4 and J is TRBJ2-5; 12 nucleotides line up with TRBD2. Germline V CDR1 and CDR2: SGHNT, YYREEE (reference sequence). V dropped 0 bases and J dropped 4; count of bases not matched to a gene: 4. The CDR3 contains 16 residues. The chain's CDR3 is CASSLELAGGLETQYF. The CDR3, as DNA: TGTGCCAGCAGCTTGGAACTAGCGGGGGGTCTAGAGACCCAGTACTTC.

The chain is built from TRBV5-4 and TRBJ2-5; D may be TRBD2 (7 bases). This CDR3 has 16 amino acids. V was pared by 4 bases and J by 3 bases, with 19 bases between. Germline lookup yields CDR1 SGHNT and CDR2 YYREEE (reference sequence). The DNA for the CDR3 is TGTGCCAGCAGCCCAAGGGGGGGAGGCGGAGAAGAGACCCAGTACTTC. Amino acids: CASSPRGGGGEETQYF.

The chain uses TRBV11-2 and TRBJ2-6; maybe TRBD2 (5 bases). The V gene's germline CDR1 is SGHAT and CDR2 FQNNGV. V lost 3 bases and J lost 2, with 8 bases in between. There are 15 residues in the CDR3. The CDR3 loop reads CASSFLRAGANVLTF. Written as DNA, the CDR3 is TGTGCCAGCAGCTTTTTGCGGGCTGGGGCCAACGTCCTGACTTTC.

The chain joins TRBV14 to TRBJ2-1, with 7 nucleotides matching TRBD2. Germline CDR1 is SGHDN and CDR2 is FVKESK. There are 18 residues in the CDR3. The V gene end was trimmed by 4 bases and the J gene end by 10 bases; junction bases not matched to a gene: 22. CDR3 sequence: CASSRGGNPAGNDSEQFF. The CDR3 DNA reads TGTGCCAGCAGCCGCGGCGGCAACCCAGCGGGAAATGATAGCGAGCAGTTCTTC.

The chain uses TRBV19 and TRBJ1-1, with 10 positions matching TRBD1. Germline V gene lookup returns CDR1 LNHDA and CDR2 SQIVND (reference sequence). The V gene end was trimmed by 4 bases and the J gene end by 4 bases; junction bases not matched to a gene: 12. This CDR3 comprises 17 residues. The CDR3 here is CASSTGTGAPEATEAFF. The CDR3 region has the DNA TGTGCCAGTAGTACGGGGACAGGGGCACCAGAGGCCACTGAAGCTTTCTTT.

The CDR3: CASSPTPGGETQYF. CDR3 in DNA: TGTGCCAGCAGCCCCACTCCCGGGGGGGAGACCCAGTACTTC. The chain is built from TRBV9 and TRBJ2-5; 7 bases are shared with TRBD2. V shed 4 bases, J shed 5 bases, and the junction held 8 bases outside the gene matches. The length of the CDR3 is 14 residues. Germline V CDR1 and CDR2: SGDLS, YYNGEE.

V is TRBV6-6 and J is TRBJ2-2, with TRBD1 identical over 9 bases. CDR3 length: 15 residues. Trimming took 6 bases from V and 4 from J; bases not matched to a gene: 6. The germline V gene encodes CDR1 MNHNY and CDR2 SVGAGI (reference sequence). CDR3 DNA: TGTGCCAGCAGCCAAGTGGGACAGGGCACCGGGGAGCTGTTTTTT. This translates into CASSQVGQGTGELFF.

The J gene is TRBJ1-1, the V gene TRBV5-5; no firm D call. CDR3 length: 12 residues. The germline V gene has CDR1 SGHKS and CDR2 YYEKEE (reference sequence). V gave up 0 bases and J gave up 4 bases, with 4 bases separating them. Here the CDR3 reads CASSLDITEAFF. CDR3 coding DNA: TGTGCCAGCAGCTTGGATATCACTGAAGCTTTCTTT. The variable domain in full, completed from reference TRBV5-5 and TRBJ1-1, reads DAGVTQSPTHLIKTRGQQVTLRCSPISGHKSVSWYQQVLGQGPQFIFQYYEKEERGRGNFPDRFSARQFPNYSSELNVNALLLGDSALYLCASSLDITEAFFGQGTRLTVV.

CDR3 residues: CASSQLAGMDTQYF. The DNA for the CDR3 is TGTGCCAGCAGCCAACTAGCGGGGATGGATACGCAGTATTTT. V is TRBV14 and J is TRBJ2-3, with 9 bases aligning to TRBD2. The ends lost 2 bases at V and 6 bases at J; junction bases unmatched: 3. In germline, CDR1 is SGHDN, CDR2 FVKESK. The CDR3 totals 14 residues.

The chain employs TRBV7-9 and TRBJ1-2; D not resolved. CDR3 size: 14 residues. V was trimmed by 1 base and J by 7 bases, leaving 13 bases between them. CDR1 is SEHNR and CDR2 is FQNEAQ in the germline V gene (reference sequence). CDR3 sequence reads: CASSLGVRKSGYTF. In DNA, the CDR3 is TGTGCCAGCAGCTTAGGAGTCCGAAAAAGTGGCTACACCTTC.